What follows are 32 T cell receptor beta chains derived from one specimen sequenced in a study of T cells in Graves' hyperthyroidism and ophthalmopathy. TCR beta CDR3 sequences were amplified from RNA transcripts. HTBI primers were the set used in a first-round RT-PCR of the TCR CDR3. TCRdb itself ran the multiplex PCR reads through MiXCR, one entry per CDR3 protein. The sample includes about 380,000 distinct CDR3 sequences, about a fifth of them seen just once. The source material was blood. The receptors here all came from a man aged 18 to 29 with Graves' ophthalmopathy.

This clonotype was observed many times. The chain combines TRBV5-1 with TRBJ2-3, with 11 nucleotides matching TRBD2. Germline V lookup: CDR1 SGHRS, CDR2 YFSETQ. The CDR3 extends over 14 amino acids. Trimming cost V 3 bases and J 4 bases; bases outside gene matches: 1. CDR3 nucleotides: TGCGCCAGCAGCTCTAGCGGGGGGTCAGATACGCAGTATTTT. Protein sequence: CASSSSGGSDTQYF.

This clonotype was seen ten or more times. This chain connects TRBV20-1 to TRBJ1-1; D possibly corresponds to TRBD1 (6 bases). Germline V gene data show CDR1 as DFQATT and CDR2 as SNEGSKA (reference sequence). The CDR3 has 14 amino acids. Trimming took 0 bases from V and 4 from J, leaving 12 bases between them. This chain's CDR3 is CSARDRGAGTEAFF. The CDR3, as DNA: TGCAGTGCTAGAGACCGGGGGGCTGGCACTGAAGCTTTCTTT.

This chain links TRBV5-1 with TRBJ2-5; D is ambiguous. CDR3 length equals 17 residues. Trimming stripped 4 bases from V and 0 bases from J, with 19 bases between. Germline V gene data show CDR1 as SGHRS and CDR2 as YFSETQ. CDR3 amino acids: CASSQHRVSQYQETQYF. CDR3 DNA: TGCGCCAGCAGCCAACACCGAGTGTCCCAGTACCAAGAGACCCAGTACTTC.

There are many counts of this clonotype. The chain uses TRBV28 and TRBJ2-7, with 7 positions matching TRBD2. The germline V gene encodes CDR1 MDHEN and CDR2 SYDVKM. This CDR3 has 14 amino acids. The ends lost 6 bases at V and 1 base at J; junction bases unmatched: 6. CDR3 region: CASSVTSKSYEQYF. CDR3 nucleotide sequence: TGTGCCAGCAGCGTGACTAGCAAGTCCTACGAGCAGTACTTC.

This clonotype was detected many times. The chain recombines TRBV28 with TRBJ2-7; maybe TRBD2 (5 bases). Looked up from germline, CDR1 is MDHEN and CDR2 is SYDVKM. Trimming shortened V by 7 bases and J by 2 bases, and 15 bases separated the two germline ends. CDR3 length: 14 amino acids. Here the CDR3 DNA reads TGTGCCAGCACGCAGACCGCGGGCACCTACGAGCAGTACTTC. Translation gives CASTQTAGTYEQYF.

V and J are TRBV11-2 and TRBJ1-1; 9 nucleotides match TRBD1. V lost 6 bases and J lost 3; bases outside the gene matches: 11. The CDR3 is 16 amino acids. Germline V CDR1 and CDR2: SGHAT, FQNNGV. CDR3 nucleotide sequence: TGTGCCAGCAGTTCTAGTCCCGGGACAGGGCACACTGAAGCTTTCTTT. Protein sequence: CASSSSPGTGHTEAFF.

In its sample, this clonotype was seen many times. The chain employs TRBV7-3 and TRBJ2-2, with D possibly TRBD2 on 5 matching bases. Germline lookup yields CDR1 SGHTA and CDR2 FQGTGA. V was trimmed by 5 bases and J by 2 bases, leaving 9 bases between them. The CDR3 loop spans 14 amino acids. The CDR3, as DNA: TGTGCCAGCAGCCCGGGATCAAACACCGGGGAGCTGTTTTTT. Translating it yields CASSPGSNTGELFF.

The chain uses TRBV19 and TRBJ1-2, with a possible D match to TRBD1 (6 bases). Germline V gene sequence: CDR1 LNHDA, CDR2 SQIVND (reference sequence). V was clipped by 4 bases and J by 4 bases, with 22 bases between them. The CDR3 runs to 17 residues. DNA of the CDR3: TGTGCCAGTAGTACCCTGTTGACAGGCGCAAACTCCTATGGCTACACCTTC. It is translated as CASSTLLTGANSYGYTF.

The chain couples TRBV19 to TRBJ2-1; a weak D match, TRBD2 (6 bases). The CDR3 extends over 13 amino acids. Between the trimmed V and J ends, which lost 5 bases and 9 bases, there was a span of 14 bases. Germline loops: CDR1 LNHDA, CDR2 SQIVND (reference sequence). The CDR3 nucleotides read TGTGCCAGTAGTCCATACGGGGGAGGTGAGCAGTTCTTC. It encodes CASSPYGGGEQFF. The entire variable domain, with the rest obtained from reference TRBV19 and TRBJ2-1, is as follows: DGGITQSPKYLFRKEGQNVTLSCEQNLNHDAMYWYRQDPGQGLRLIYYSQIVNDFQKGDIAEGYSVSREKKESFPLTVTSAQKNPTAFYLCASSPYGGGEQFFGPGTRLTVL.

This clonotype was counted a few times. A read error is possible here, since a much larger clone lies one base away. The V gene is TRBV7-7, the J gene TRBJ1-2; D perhaps matches TRBD1 (5 bases). The CDR3 contains 13 residues. Per the germline V gene, CDR1 is SSHAT and CDR2 is FNYEAQ (reference sequence). The V and J ends lost 7 bases and 8 bases respectively, with 17 bases between them. The CDR3 loop reads CASTETWGRGYTF. Written as DNA, the CDR3 is TGTGCCAGCACCGAAACATGGGGCCGGGGCTACACCTTC.

The chain has TRBV28 and TRBJ2-7; D may be TRBD1 (5 bases). Germline loops: CDR1 MDHEN, CDR2 SYDVKM. V dropped 7 bases and J dropped 8 bases, with 15 bases sitting between them. The length of the CDR3 is 12 residues. The CDR3 sequence is CASTTGTLKQYF. CDR3 nucleotide sequence: TGTGCCAGCACCACAGGTACCTTGAAGCAGTACTTC.

This clonotype came up many times. This chain links TRBV14 with TRBJ1-1; D not resolved. Germline V CDR1 and CDR2: SGHDN, FVKESK. This CDR3 has 13 residues. The V end was cut by 1 base, the J end by 5 bases, with 8 bases between. The CDR3 bases are TGTGCCAGCAGCCAAGCTGTGGGGACTGAAGCTTTCTTT. Translated, it gives CASSQAVGTEAFF.

This chain connects TRBV7-9 to TRBJ2-1, with 10 positions matching TRBD2. The CDR3 length is 22 residues. Germline V gene lookup returns CDR1 SEHNR and CDR2 FQNEAQ (reference sequence). The V gene end was trimmed by 5 bases and the J gene end by 0 bases; junction bases not matched to a gene: 22. Here the CDR3 DNA reads TGTGCCAGCAGCGGATGGGGGCTGAGCGGGGGGGCCCTTTTTAGCTCCTACAATGAGCAGTTCTTC. Its protein is CASSGWGLSGGALFSSYNEQFF.

The V gene is TRBV5-1, the J gene TRBJ1-6; D not resolved. The CDR3 runs to 11 residues. CDR1 and CDR2 (germline): SGHRS, YFSETQ. This CDR3 is CAVDSNSPLHF. The CDR3 nucleotides read TGCGCGGTGGATAGTAATTCACCCCTCCACTTT.

Ten or more counts support this clonotype. This rearrangement joins TRBV2 to TRBJ2-5; D ambiguous. Trimming took 6 bases from V and 5 from J, leaving 10 bases between them. The germline gives CDR1 SNHLY, CDR2 FYNNEI. This CDR3 is 12 amino acids long. The CDR3, as DNA: TGTGCCAGCAGCGCTCTTAGGGAGACCCAGTACTTC. Protein sequence: CASSALRETQYF.

This clonotype was seen at least ten times. The V gene is TRBV2, the J gene TRBJ2-1; 11 bases map to TRBD1. In germline, CDR1 is SNHLY, CDR2 FYNNEI. J was trimmed by 6 bases and V by 6 bases; bases with no gene match: 4. The CDR3 totals 14 residues. CDR3 nucleotide sequence: TGTGCCAGCAGCTGGACAGGGGGCGTCAATGAGCAGTTCTTC. It encodes CASSWTGGVNEQFF.

This clonotype has at least ten counts. This chain uses TRBV2 with TRBJ2-7; a weak D match, TRBD1 (5 bases). Germline CDR1 SNHLY, CDR2 FYNNEI. The CDR3 totals 12 residues. The V end lost 6 bases, the J end lost 7 bases, and 13 bases lay between the germline ends. CDR3 in amino acids: CASRGAGIEQYF. In DNA, the CDR3 is TGTGCCAGCAGAGGTGCAGGGATTGAGCAGTACTTC.

In this sample, this clonotype turned up a few times. V gene TRBV5-1 combines with J gene TRBJ2-7; 7 nucleotides match TRBD1. In germline, CDR1 is SGHRS, CDR2 YFSETQ. The CDR3 has 17 amino acids. Trimming took 4 bases from V and 3 from J; bases not matched to a gene: 16. The CDR3 region has the DNA TGCGCCAGCAGCCCTATAATCTCGGGACAGCTGGGCTACGAGCAGTACTTC. Translation: CASSPIISGQLGYEQYF. The full variable domain, its missing parts supplied by reference TRBV5-1 and TRBJ2-7, is KAGVTQTPRYLIKTRGQQVTLSCSPISGHRSVSWYQQTPGQGLQFLFEYFSETQRNKGNFPGRFSGRQFSNSRSEMNVSTLELGDSALYLCASSPIISGQLGYEQYFGPGTRLTVT.

This clonotype was counted many times. The CDR3 here is CASSRTRQETQYF. Written as DNA, the CDR3 is TGTGCCAGCAGCCGGACACGGCAAGAGACCCAGTACTTC. The chain recombines TRBV3-1 with TRBJ2-5; D is possibly TRBD1 (5 bases). This CDR3 comprises 13 residues. V dropped 4 bases and J dropped 2 bases, with 8 bases sitting between them. Germline CDR1 reads LGHDT; CDR2 reads YNNKEL (reference sequence).

This clonotype appeared a few times. The chain joins TRBV6-2 or TRBV6-3 to TRBJ1-2; TRBD1 matches 8 bases. In germline, CDR1 is MNHEY, CDR2 SVGEGT. The CDR3 contains 16 residues. The V gene end was trimmed by 7 bases and the J gene end by 8 bases; junction bases not matched to a gene: 18. CDR3 protein: CASTQDRVIPLEGYTF. The CDR3 bases are TGTGCCAGCACCCAGGACAGGGTCATCCCGTTAGAGGGCTACACCTTC.

This clonotype was recorded at least ten times. V usage is TRBV18 and J usage is TRBJ2-3; D gene unclear. Germline V gene data show CDR1 as KGHSH and CDR2 as LQKENI. Trimming shortened V by 2 bases and J by 6 bases, and 9 bases separated the two germline ends. CDR3 length equals 13 residues. The CDR3 bases are TGTGCCAGCTCACCAGGGGATGGGGATACGCAGTATTTT. Its protein is CASSPGDGDTQYF.

The chain links TRBV7-2 to TRBJ2-5; D is uncertain. Trimming cost V 6 bases and J 5 bases, with 16 bases left between them. Germline lookup yields CDR1 SGHTA and CDR2 FQGNSA. The CDR3 extends over 14 amino acids. In DNA form, the CDR3 reads TGTGCCAGCAGTGATCGGGCTTTAATTGAGACCCAGTACTTC. This codes for CASSDRALIETQYF.

This clonotype was counted many times. This sequence joins TRBV7-3 and TRBJ2-1, with D perhaps being TRBD1 or TRBD2 (7 bases each). The V end lost 5 bases, the J end lost 1 base, and 12 bases lay between the germline ends. The germline gives CDR1 SGHTA, CDR2 FQGTGA. The CDR3 is 15 amino acids. CDR3 coding DNA: TGTGCCAGCAGCCCCCAGGGGGGGTCCTACAATGAGCAGTTCTTC. This gives the protein CASSPQGGSYNEQFF.

This clonotype has just a few counts. The chain recombines TRBV5-4 with TRBJ2-5, with 10 bases matching TRBD2. The germline V gene encodes CDR1 SGHNT and CDR2 YYREEE (reference sequence). Unmatched junction bases numbered 8, after V lost 2 bases and J lost 4 bases. The CDR3 extends over 16 amino acids. The CDR3 loop reads CASSFKAGGQGETQYF. Written as DNA, the CDR3 is TGTGCCAGCAGCTTTAAAGCGGGGGGGCAGGGAGAGACCCAGTACTTC.

The table lists this clonotype with many counts. A much more abundant neighbour one base away suggests this may be a read error. The rearrangement joins TRBV27 to TRBJ1-1; D possibly corresponds to TRBD1 (6 bases). Trimming shortened V by 5 bases and J by 0 bases, and 10 bases separated the two germline ends. CDR3 size: 14 residues. Per germline, CDR1 MNHEY and CDR2 SMNVEV (reference sequence). CDR3 region: CASSGTKLNTEAFF. The CDR3 nucleotides read TGTGCCAGCAGTGGGACAAAGTTGAACACTGAAGCTTTCTTT.

This clonotype was found many times. The chain uses TRBV11-2 and TRBJ2-5; D not resolved. Trimming took off 5 bases at V and 2 bases at J, with 21 bases between the two ends. This CDR3 has 17 amino acids. Germline V CDR1 and CDR2: SGHAT, FQNNGV. The CDR3 coding sequence is TGTGCCAGCAGCCTTACGTACGGCGTGTGGAGTCAAGAGACCCAGTACTTC. Its translation: CASSLTYGVWSQETQYF.

In this sample, this clonotype turned up many times. The chain employs TRBV20-1 and TRBJ1-2, with 11 bases identical to TRBD1. Germline values: CDR1 DFQATT, CDR2 SNEGSKA (reference sequence). V lost 5 bases to trimming and J lost 8 bases; unmatched junction nucleotides: 7. This CDR3 is built from 13 residues. The CDR3 sequence: CSAPDRGRGGYTF. The CDR3 DNA reads as TGCAGTGCTCCGGACAGGGGGCGCGGGGGCTACACCTTC.

The chain joins TRBV5-6 to TRBJ2-3; D uncertain. The CDR3 spans 13 residues. The V gene lost 2 bases and the J gene lost 5 bases, with 9 bases spanning the gap. CDR1 and CDR2 from the germline V gene are SGHDT and YYEEEE. CDR3 sequence (DNA): TGTGCCAGCAGCTTAAACGTTGTAGATACGCAGTATTTT. It specifies CASSLNVVDTQYF. Complete variable domain (other parts from reference TRBV5-6 and TRBJ2-3): DAGVTQSPTHLIKTRGQQVTLRCSPKSGHDTVSWYQQALGQGPQFIFQYYEEEERQRGNFPDRFSGHQFPNYSSELNVNALLLGDSALYLCASSLNVVDTQYFGPGTRLTVL.

The CDR3: CSARVWGEGLIHNEQFF. The CDR3 DNA follows: TGCAGTGCTAGAGTTTGGGGGGAGGGGCTAATCCACAATGAGCAGTTCTTC. V is TRBV20-1 and J is TRBJ2-1; 7 bases fit TRBD2. V gave up 1 base and J gave up 5 bases; unmatched junction bases: 14. Germline CDR1 reads DFQATT; CDR2 reads SNEGSKA (reference sequence). The CDR3 extends over 17 amino acids.

In this sample, this clonotype turned up a few times. The CDR3 nucleotides are TGCGCCAGCAGCTTGGCCGATGGGTCCGGGGAGCTGTTTTTT. Translated: CASSLADGSGELFF. V is TRBV5-1 and J is TRBJ2-2, with D unresolved. Germline V CDR1 and CDR2: SGHRS, YFSETQ. V shed 0 bases and J shed 6 bases, with 9 bases lying between them. The CDR3 contains 14 residues.

The chain uses TRBV20-1 and TRBJ1-1; D is unresolved. Between the trimmed V and J ends, which lost 5 bases and 0 bases, there was a span of 13 bases. Germline V CDR1 and CDR2: DFQATT, SNEGSKA (reference sequence). The CDR3 is 14 residues long. The CDR3 bases are TGCAGTGCTGGGGTAGTAGGGATGAACACTGAAGCTTTCTTT. Amino acid sequence: CSAGVVGMNTEAFF.

The CDR3 region has the DNA TGTGCCAGCAGCCTCACCGGACAGGTTATCCGCCTCGACAATAATTCACCCCTCCACTTT. It is translated as CASSLTGQVIRLDNNSPLHF. This chain connects TRBV6-1 to TRBJ1-6; 7 nucleotides align to TRBD1. Germline lookup yields CDR1 MNHNS and CDR2 SASEGT. The CDR3 consists of 20 residues. J was trimmed by 5 bases and V by 6 bases; bases with no gene match: 22.